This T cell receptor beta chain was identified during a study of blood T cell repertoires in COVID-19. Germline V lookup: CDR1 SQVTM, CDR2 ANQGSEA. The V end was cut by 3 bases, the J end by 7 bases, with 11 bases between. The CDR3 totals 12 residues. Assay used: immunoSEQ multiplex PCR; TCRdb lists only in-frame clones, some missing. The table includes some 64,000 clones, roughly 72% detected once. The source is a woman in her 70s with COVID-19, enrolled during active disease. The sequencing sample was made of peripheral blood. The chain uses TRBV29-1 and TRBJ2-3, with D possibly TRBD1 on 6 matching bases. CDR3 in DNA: TGCAGCGTTGACAGGGGTGGAAATACGCAGTATTTT. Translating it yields CSVDRGGNTQYF.